This T cell receptor (beta chain) was retrieved from a study of spatial heterogeneity in lung cancer (dated by TCRdb to between 2018 and 2020). With respect to the entire study: More beta-chain than alpha-chain transcripts were consistently detected, likely reflecting higher beta-chain transcript abundance. Nonsynonymous mutation counts, determined by whole-exome sequencing of tumor tissue, were related to TCR repertoire features. In the raw uncorrected reads, each unique combination of TCR and UMI appeared more than ten times on average. Both alpha and beta chains were TCR-sequenced in approximately 200 tumor regions, about 69 matched nontumor lung samples and over 55 PBMC samples obtained at surgery. The study quantitatively compared TCR alpha and beta repertoires across multiple tumor regions, matched nontumor lung and blood in non-small cell lung cancer.

This clonotype was detected ten times or more. The antigen this receptor binds is unknown. There are no base qualities to consult, and no much larger clone falls within one base. Taken with the paper, the label for time point translates to: sample taken at primary tumor resection. Samples were obtained from 70 to 85 patients with early-stage, untreated non-small cell lung cancer from the lung TRACERx cohort. Without any cell sorting, TCR sequencing was performed on whole RNA extracted either from tumor and nontumor lung tissue or from cryopreserved PBMC samples. Patients were selected for TCR sequencing only if sufficient RNA was available from at least two tumor regions. V is pared back by 6 bases and J by 10 bases, with 16 bases lying between the germline termini. CDR3 length: 13 amino acids, cysteine to phenylalanine. Only the CDR3 DNA is retained, 39 bases long and in frame from the first base. CDR1 and CDR2, per the germline V gene, are SNHLY and FYNNEI.

Broad study findings and their caveats: Confirming at a functional level the hypothesis that regional TCRs recognize regional mutations was considered to require additional single-cell paired TCR alpha and beta sequencing. Ubiquitous expanded tumor TCRs were detected in blood more often at tumor resection than at routine follow-up.

The library was built by means of 5' RACE. The sequencer listed for this sample is NextSeq 500. The TCR library protocol attached a unique molecular identifier to each TCR cDNA molecule to allow correction of PCR and sequencing errors. The study's own analysis went as follows. TCR identification, UMI-based error correction and CDR3 extraction were all carried out with Decombinator tools. TCRs above a frequency of 2 per 1,000, corresponding to the top 1% of the tumor frequency distribution, were defined as expanded. Renyi diversity was calculated using the R vegan package after each repertoire was subsampled 100 times to 5,000 TCRs. CDR3 similarity networks were built from amino acid triplet string-kernel similarity, with CDR3s being connected when pairwise similarity was above 0.82. TCRdb reprocessing: public reads trimmed at Q25 with fastp, clones called with MiXCR, in-frame beta chains kept. All rows with the same CDR3 protein become a single entry with the most common DNA and genes. The V and J calls come from TCRdb's annotation, not from the publication. The sample includes about 80,000 distinct CDR3 sequences, with approximately 8.1% observed a single time. About 6.8% of the sample is in the top ten clones.

This sequence uses TRBV2 and TRBJ2-1; the D gene cannot be resolved beyond TRBD1 or TRBD2, each matching 5 bases. The receptor comes from a male donor with early-stage non-small cell lung cancer. This specimen was PBMCs, taken at surgery. This receptor carries the CDR3 CASRITMGEEQFF. In nucleotide form, the sequence is TGTGCCAGCAGGATTACGATGGGGGAGGAGCAGTTCTTC.